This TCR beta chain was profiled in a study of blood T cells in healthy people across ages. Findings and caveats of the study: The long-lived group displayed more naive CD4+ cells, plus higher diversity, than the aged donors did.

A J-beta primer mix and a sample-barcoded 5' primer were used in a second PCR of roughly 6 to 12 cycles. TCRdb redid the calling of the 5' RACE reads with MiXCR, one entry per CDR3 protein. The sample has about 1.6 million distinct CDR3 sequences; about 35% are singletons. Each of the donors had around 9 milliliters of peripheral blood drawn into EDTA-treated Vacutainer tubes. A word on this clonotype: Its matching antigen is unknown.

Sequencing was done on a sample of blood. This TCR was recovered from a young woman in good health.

Here the CDR3 reads CSLTRNTEAFF. In DNA, the CDR3 is TGCAGCCTAACACGGAACACTGAAGCTTTCTTT. The chain couples TRBV29-1 to TRBJ1-1; D gene ambiguous. V was pared by 8 bases and J by 1 base, with 8 bases between. The CDR3 has 11 amino acids. Per germline, CDR1 SQVTM and CDR2 ANQGSEA.